This passage covers 10 T cell receptor beta chains from one sample sequenced in a study of blood T cells in healthy people across ages. A sample-barcoded 5' primer and a J-beta primer mix were used in a second PCR of about 7 to 12 cycles. TCRdb called the 5' RACE reads again in MiXCR, with one record for every CDR3 protein. The sample shows over a million distinct CDR3 sequences, approximately 42% of them seen only once. Sequencing was performed on blood. Receptors originate from a woman aged 18-30 years in good health.

The gene calls are TRBV6-1 and TRBJ1-2; unclear D gene. CDR1 and CDR2 (germline): MNHNS, SASEGT. The CDR3 has 11 residues. V was cut by 9 bases and J by 2 bases, with 7 bases left in between. The CDR3 sequence is CASTENYGYTF. CDR3 nucleotide sequence: TGTGCCAGTACAGAAAACTATGGCTACACCTTC.

The genes are TRBV4-1 and TRBJ1-1; the match to TRBD1 covers 7 bases. CDR1 is MGHRA and CDR2 is YSYEKL in the germline V gene. Trimming cost V 4 bases and J 0 bases; bases outside gene matches: 5. The CDR3 has 15 residues. The CDR3 sequence: CASSLTDRLNTEAFF. DNA of the CDR3: TGCGCCAGCAGCCTTACGGACAGGCTGAACACTGAAGCTTTCTTT.

The chain's CDR3 is CASDGGSLNEQFF. As DNA, the CDR3 is TGCGCCAGCGATGGCGGGAGTCTGAATGAGCAGTTCTTC. The chain is built from TRBV5-1 and TRBJ2-1; TRBD2 matches 7 bases. Trimming at V came to 7 bases and at J to 7 bases, leaving 8 bases not matched to a gene. The CDR3 is made up of 13 amino acids. CDR1 and CDR2 (germline): SGHRS, YFSETQ. Drawing the rest from reference TRBV5-1 and TRBJ2-1, the complete variable domain is KAGVTQTPRYLIKTRGQQVTLSCSPISGHRSVSWYQQTPGQGLQFLFEYFSETQRNKGNFPGRFSGRQFSNSRSEMNVSTLELGDSALYLCASDGGSLNEQFFGPGTRLTVL.

This clonotype was found many times. This chain joins TRBV4-1 and TRBJ2-5; no reliable D call. Germline CDR1 reads MGHRA; CDR2 reads YSYEKL. This CDR3 has 12 amino acids. Trimming took 2 bases from V and 3 from J, leaving 4 bases between them. The CDR3 spells CASSQPEETQYF. CDR3 sequence (DNA): TGCGCCAGCAGCCAACCCGAAGAGACCCAGTACTTC.

This rearrangement joins TRBV4-2 to TRBJ2-5; 8 bases fit TRBD2. The V and J ends lost 2 bases and 4 bases, in that order; junction bases with no gene match: 12. The CDR3 extends over 17 amino acids. Germline CDR1 and CDR2: LGHNA and YNFKEQ. The CDR3 DNA reads TGTGCCAGCAGCCAAAGAAAGGCGGGGGGAGTGCCAGAGACCCAGTACTTC. Translating gives CASSQRKAGGVPETQYF.

This rearrangement joins TRBV18 to TRBJ2-7; TRBD1 matches at 9 bases. The CDR3 is 16 amino acids. CDR1 is KGHSH, CDR2 LQKENI, per germline. V dropped 3 bases and J dropped 4; count of bases not matched to a gene: 10. CDR3 nucleotide sequence: TGTGCCAGCTCACCGATCCCCGGGACAGGGATTTACGAGCAGTACTTC. This encodes CASSPIPGTGIYEQYF.

This clonotype was counted between two and nine times. This sequence joins TRBV12-3 or TRBV12-4 and TRBJ2-3, with 10 bases identical to TRBD2. The CDR3 has 16 residues. V was pared by 3 bases and J by 8 bases, with 11 bases of the junction left unmatched. As DNA, the CDR3 is TGTGCCAGCAGTTTCGGGAGCGGGGGGGCGTCTGGTACGCAGTATTTT. This codes for CASSFGSGGASGTQYF.

The chain links TRBV2 to TRBJ2-4; 12 bases map to TRBD2. Per germline, CDR1 SNHLY and CDR2 FYNNEI. This CDR3 is built from 16 residues. Trimming took 7 bases from V and 6 from J; bases not matched to a gene: 10. The chain's CDR3 is CASNLAGGGLGNIQYF. The CDR3 region has the DNA TGTGCCAGCAACCTAGCGGGAGGGGGCTTAGGAAACATTCAGTACTTC.

The CDR3 DNA reads as TGTGCCAGCAGGAGGCTGGGCACAGATACGCAGTATTTT. Its translation: CASRRLGTDTQYF. The chain recombines TRBV12-3 or TRBV12-4 with TRBJ2-3; the D is unclear. V was trimmed by 6 bases and J by 1 base, leaving 8 bases between them. This CDR3 contains 13 residues.

Points on this clonotype: One junction end does not reproduce the germline sequence, and a read error may be involved. This sequence joins TRBV12-3 or TRBV12-4 and TRBJ2-3; 9 bases fit TRBD1. This CDR3 spans 15 amino acids. The CDR3 loop is CANSENRGRTDTQYF. The CDR3 DNA is TGTGCCAACAGTGAAAACAGGGGGCGCACAGATACGCAGTATTTT.